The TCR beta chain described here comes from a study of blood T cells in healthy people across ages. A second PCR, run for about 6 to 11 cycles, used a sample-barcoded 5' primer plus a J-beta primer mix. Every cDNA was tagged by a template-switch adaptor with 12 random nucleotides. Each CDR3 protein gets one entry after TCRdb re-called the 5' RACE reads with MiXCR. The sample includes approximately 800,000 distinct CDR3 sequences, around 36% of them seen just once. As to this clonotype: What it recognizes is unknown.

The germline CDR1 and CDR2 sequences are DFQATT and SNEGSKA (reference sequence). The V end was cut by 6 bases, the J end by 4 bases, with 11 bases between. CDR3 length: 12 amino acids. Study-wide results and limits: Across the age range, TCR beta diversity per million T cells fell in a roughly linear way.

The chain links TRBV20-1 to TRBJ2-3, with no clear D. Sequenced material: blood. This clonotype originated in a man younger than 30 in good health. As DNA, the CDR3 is TGCAGTGCGGGGAAGGTGTCAGATACGCAGTATTTT. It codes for CSAGKVSDTQYF.